This is a list of T cell receptor beta chains from one sample in a study of T cell changes during pregnancy in multiple sclerosis. Sequenced by immunoSEQ multiplex PCR; TCRdb stores in-frame clones only, minus some. The top ten hold over 1.5% of the sample, which has tens of thousands of clones, around 90% seen once. This material consisted of peripheral blood, taken in the first trimester of pregnancy. The receptors here all came from a female donor with multiple sclerosis, enrolled in a pregnancy study. Each CDR3 is given with its conserved first and last residue. D genes are given only for firm matches. A row's size may be missing; if present it is once, few, many or a size class.

>TRBJ1-4|-|TRBD1|TRBV5-4
CASSLNRGGPNEKLFF
TGTGCCAGCAGCTTGAACAGGGGAGGCCCTAATGAAAAACTGTTTTTT
>TRBJ2-5|-|TRBD2|TRBV7-9
CASSFSTGRGAGGETQYF
TGTGCCAGCAGCTTCTCGACAGGCCGCGGGGCGGGAGGGGAGACCCAGTACTTC
>TRBJ2-1|once|TRBD2|TRBV6-4
CASSDLGLAGRNEQFF
TGTGCCAGCAGTGACTTGGGTCTAGCGGGTCGCAATGAGCAGTTCTTC
>TRBJ2-7|few|-|TRBV7-3
CASSAPGMEQYF
TGTGCCAGCAGCGCGCCCGGGATGGAGCAGTACTTC
>TRBJ2-2|-|TRBD2|TRBV15
CATSSPRGTSGRNTGELFF
TGTGCCACCAGCAGCCCAAGAGGGACTAGCGGGAGGAACACCGGGGAGCTGTTTTTT
>TRBJ2-7|-|-|TRBV10-3
CAISDRQGNSYEQYF
TGTGCCATCAGTGATCGGCAGGGGAATTCCTACGAGCAGTACTTC
>TRBJ1-1|-|-|TRBV29-1
CSVETRQATNTEAFF
TGCAGCGTTGAAACCAGACAGGCGACGAACACTGAAGCTTTCTTT
>TRBJ2-3|-|-|TRBV6-5
CASSYTLQASSDTQYF
TGTGCCAGCAGTTACACACTTCAGGCGTCATCAGATACGCAGTATTTT
>TRBJ1-5|few|-|TRBV28
CASKNARAQPQHF
TGTGCCAGCAAGAATGCACGAGCGCAGCCCCAGCATTTT
>TRBJ2-7|-|-|TRBV5-1
CASSLGGPSYEQYF
TGCGCCAGCAGCTTGGGTGGGCCCTCCTACGAGCAGTACTTC
>TRBJ2-5|-|TRBD1|TRBV5-4
CASRSTGEETQYF
TGTGCCAGCAGATCGACAGGGGAAGAGACCCAGTACTTC
>TRBJ1-2|-|TRBD1|TRBV7-9
CASSFGQGGFYGYTF
TGTGCCAGCAGCTTCGGACAGGGTGGGTTCTATGGCTACACCTTC
>TRBJ2-3|-|TRBD2|TRBV7-3
CASSSGLAGTDTQYF
TGTGCCAGCAGCTCTGGACTAGCGGGAACAGATACGCAGTATTTT
>TRBJ1-5|-|-|TRBV7-2
CASSLGGWQPQHF
TGTGCCAGCAGCTTAGGAGGGTGGCAGCCCCAGCATTTT
>TRBJ2-7|few|-|TRBV19
CASTRGFGVDEQYF
TGTGCCAGTACTAGGGGCTTCGGTGTAGACGAGCAGTACTTC
>TRBJ2-7|-|TRBD2|TRBV7-6
CASSSRTSGSGYEQYF
TGTGCCAGCAGCTCTAGGACTAGCGGGAGCGGCTACGAGCAGTACTTC
>TRBJ2-5|-|-|TRBV12-5
CASGLGAAPIQETQYF
TGTGCTAGTGGTTTGGGAGCAGCGCCGATCCAAGAGACCCAGTACTTC
>TRBJ2-1|-|TRBD2|TRBV6-1
CASTAGGPNEQFF
TGTGCCAGCACTGCGGGAGGGCCAAATGAGCAGTTCTTC
>TRBJ2-3|-|-|TRBV30
CAWSVLGKIGTDTQYF
TGTGCCTGGAGTGTACTAGGCAAAATTGGCACAGATACGCAGTATTTT
>TRBJ1-2|-|-|TRBV28
CASRYSGDNNYGYTF
TGTGCCAGCAGGTACAGCGGCGATAATAACTATGGCTACACCTTC
>TRBJ2-3|-|TRBD1|TRBV6-5
CASSSGTASTDTQYF
TGTGCCAGCAGCTCCGGGACAGCTAGCACAGATACGCAGTATTTT
>TRBJ1-5|-|-|TRBV5-1
CASSLDPGGPQHF
TGCGCCAGCAGCTTGGACCCCGGTGGGCCCCAGCATTTT
>TRBJ2-3|-|TRBD2|TRBV10-1
CASSDSGLAGGADTQYF
TGCGCCAGCAGTGACAGCGGACTAGCGGGAGGGGCAGATACGCAGTATTTT
>TRBJ2-2|-|TRBD1|TRBV7-3
CASSRDRGAGELFF
TGTGCCAGCAGCCGCGACAGGGGGGCCGGGGAGCTGTTTTTT
>TRBJ2-6|once|-|TRBV14
CASKGPAAGANVLTF
TGTGCCAGCAAGGGGCCGGCCGCTGGGGCCAACGTCCTGACTTTC
>TRBJ1-1|-|-|TRBV9
CASSVAAGASEAFF
TGTGCCAGCAGCGTAGCGGCAGGGGCATCTGAAGCTTTCTTT
>TRBJ2-3|-|TRBD2|TRBV4-1
CASSRAGGPGTDTQYF
TGCGCCAGCAGCCGAGCGGGAGGGCCGGGCACAGATACGCAGTATTTT
>TRBJ2-7|medium-sized|TRBD1|TRBV19
CARDSDRDEQYF
TGTGCCAGGGACTCGGACAGGGACGAGCAGTACTTC
>TRBJ1-2|once|-|TRBV30
CAWGAGNYGYTF
TGTGCCTGGGGAGCTGGGAACTATGGCTACACCTTC
>TRBJ2-1|-|TRBD2|TRBV5-1
CASSLVVWTRGSNEQFF
TGCGCCAGCAGCTTGGTGGTCTGGACTAGAGGGTCCAATGAGCAGTTCTTC
>TRBJ2-7|-|-|TRBV5-5
CASSRGIGAYEQYF
TGTGCCAGCAGCCGGGGGATAGGGGCATACGAGCAGTACTTC
>TRBJ1-2|few|-|TRBV21-1
CASSKGREHGYTF
TGTGCCAGCAGCAAAGGCCGGGAACATGGCTACACCTTC
>TRBJ1-1|-|TRBD1|TRBV19
CASSRTGQLGNTEAFF
TGTGCCAGTAGTAGAACGGGACAGTTGGGTAACACTGAAGCTTTCTTT
>TRBJ1-1|-|TRBD1|TRBV9
CATGQGPNTEAFF
TGTGCCACTGGACAGGGGCCGAACACTGAAGCTTTCTTT
>TRBJ2-7|-|-|TRBV28
CASSDTDRLRYEQYF
TGTGCCAGCAGTGACACAGACAGGCTTAGGTACGAGCAGTACTTC
>TRBJ2-7|-|TRBD2|TRBV6-1
CASSEETSGSYEQYF
TGTGCCAGCAGTGAAGAGACTAGCGGGAGCTACGAGCAGTACTTC
>TRBJ2-7|-|TRBD2|TRBV7-9
CASSPGLAEPYEQYF
TGTGCCAGCAGCCCGGGACTAGCGGAACCATACGAGCAGTACTTC
>TRBJ2-5|-|TRBD2|TRBV28
CASSLYGGETQYF
TGTGCCAGCAGTTTATACGGGGGGGAGACCCAGTACTTC
>TRBJ1-1|-|TRBD1|TRBV29-1
CSVHRDRNTEAFF
TGCAGCGTTCACCGGGACAGGAACACTGAAGCTTTCTTT
>TRBJ2-3|-|TRBD2|TRBV6-6
CASSYQAGGAPDTQYF
TGTGCCAGCAGTTATCAAGCGGGAGGAGCGCCAGATACGCAGTATTTT
>TRBJ2-2|-|-|TRBV5-4
CASSLEQGRAGELFF
TGTGCCAGCAGCTTGGAACAGGGTCGGGCCGGGGAGCTGTTTTTT
>TRBJ1-3|few|-|TRBV15
CATSRQGSSGNTIYF
TGTGCCACCAGCAGGCAGGGGAGCTCTGGAAACACCATATATTTT
>TRBJ2-1|few|TRBD1|TRBV28
CASRPGQGSEQFF
TGTGCCAGCAGACCGGGACAGGGTAGCGAGCAGTTCTTC
>TRBJ2-2|-|-|TRBV7-9
CASSSRQETTGELFF
TGTGCCAGCAGCTCGAGACAGGAAACGACCGGGGAGCTGTTTTTT
>TRBJ1-1|once|-|TRBV5-1
CASSQTPIGSGTGTEAFF
TGCGCCAGCAGCCAAACCCCCATAGGTAGCGGTACGGGCACTGAAGCTTTCTTT
>TRBJ2-7|-|-|TRBV13
CASSVGAYEQYF
TGTGCCAGCAGCGTCGGAGCCTACGAGCAGTACTTC
>TRBJ2-7|-|-|TRBV29-1
CSVIGGVYEQYF
TGCAGCGTTATTGGAGGAGTCTACGAGCAGTACTTC
>TRBJ1-3|-|-|TRBV9
CASSAGGGNTIYF
TGTGCCAGCAGCGCCGGGGGAGGAAACACCATATATTTT
>TRBJ2-1|once|TRBD1|TRBV6-5
CASSYGQGLEFF
TGTGCCAGCAGTTACGGACAGGGTTTGGAGTTCTTC
>TRBJ2-1|-|-|TRBV5-1
CASSLIRDSYNEQFF
TGCGCCAGCAGCTTGATTCGGGACTCCTACAATGAGCAGTTCTTC
>TRBJ2-1|-|-|TRBV6-1
CASSDPQDFSSYNEQFF
TGTGCCAGCAGTGATCCGCAAGACTTCAGCTCCTACAATGAGCAGTTCTTC
>TRBJ1-1|-|TRBD1|TRBV5-1
CASSLESGGYTEAFF
TGCGCCAGCAGCTTGGAGTCAGGGGGCTATACTGAAGCTTTCTTT
>TRBJ2-2|-|-|TRBV21-1
CASRPSIPRQNSGELFF
TGTGCCAGCAGACCCTCCATCCCTAGACAGAACAGCGGGGAGCTGTTTTTT
>TRBJ2-7|-|-|TRBV6-5
CASNEQGHGSYEQYF
TGTGCCAGCAACGAACAGGGACACGGTTCGTACGAGCAGTACTTC